Listed here are 25 T cell receptor beta chains from one sample, sequenced in a study of T cell changes during pregnancy in multiple sclerosis. TCRdb's table, derived via immunoSEQ multiplex PCR, lists solely in-frame clones and lacks some. Of approximately 44,000 clones listed, about 89% are singletons. Sequences were derived from CD4+ T cells from peripheral blood mononuclear cells, sampled in the first trimester of pregnancy. Every receptor here comes from a female donor with multiple sclerosis, enrolled in a pregnancy study.

The rearrangement links TRBV5-4 to TRBJ2-5; 9 positions agree with TRBD2. There are 16 residues in the CDR3. CDR1 and CDR2 (germline): SGHNT, YYREEE (reference sequence). V lost 3 bases to trimming and J lost 5 bases; unmatched junction nucleotides: 11. CDR3 nucleotide sequence: TGTGCCAGCAGCTCCAGGGCGGGAGGGCCGTGGGAGACCCAGTACTTC. Translating gives CASSSRAGGPWETQYF. The full variable domain, completed using reference TRBV5-4 and TRBJ2-5, is ETGVTQSPTHLIKTRGQQVTLRCSSQSGHNTVSWYQQALGQGPQFIFQYYREEENGRGNFPPRFSGLQFPNYSSELNVNALELDDSALYLCASSSRAGGPWETQYFGPGTRLLVL.

This clone was observed a single time. The chain links TRBV20-1 to TRBJ1-1, with D uncertain. V was pared by 5 bases and J by 1 base, with 5 bases between. This CDR3 spans 11 amino acids. CDR1 DFQATT and CDR2 SNEGSKA come from the germline V gene (reference sequence). CDR3 in DNA: TGCAGTGCTTATCCGAACACTGAAGCTTTCTTT. Amino acids: CSAYPNTEAFF.

V usage is TRBV12-5 and J usage is TRBJ2-1; the match to TRBD2 covers 11 bases. V lost 0 bases, J lost 4 bases, and 5 bases stayed unmatched. From germline, CDR1 is LGHNT and CDR2 FRNRAP. The CDR3 loop spans 17 amino acids. The CDR3 DNA reads TGTGCTAGTGGTTTGGTTAGCGGGAGGGCCGTGTACAATGAGCAGTTCTTC. Its protein product is CASGLVSGRAVYNEQFF.

The V call is TRBV6-6, the J call TRBJ2-1; 10 bases align to TRBD1. CDR3 size: 16 residues. V gave up 6 bases and J gave up 0 bases; unmatched junction bases: 5. CDR1 and CDR2 (germline): MNHNY, SVGAGI (reference sequence). For the CDR3, the DNA is TGTGCCAGCAGGACGGACAGGGGGGCCTCCTACAATGAGCAGTTCTTC. Amino acid sequence: CASRTDRGASYNEQFF.

This rearrangement joins TRBV11-2 to TRBJ1-1, with D possibly matching TRBD1 (6 bases). The V gene's germline CDR1 is SGHAT and CDR2 FQNNGV. V was trimmed by 4 bases and J by 3 bases, leaving 9 bases between them. This CDR3 contains 13 residues. The CDR3 sequence: CASSSQGYTEAFF. CDR3 DNA: TGTGCCAGCAGCTCTCAGGGGTACACTGAAGCTTTCTTT.

The chain carries TRBV5-8 and TRBJ2-4; 7 bases agree with TRBD1. Germline V gene lookup returns CDR1 SGHTS and CDR2 YDEGEE. The V segment lost 4 bases and the J segment 4 bases; nucleotides outside the gene matches: 2. CDR3 length: 13 residues. In DNA form, the CDR3 reads TGTGCCAGCAGCCTGGGACAGAAAAACATTCAGTACTTC. It specifies CASSLGQKNIQYF. Together with reference TRBV5-8 and TRBJ2-4, the CDR3 gives the full variable domain: EAGVTQSPTHLIKTRGQQATLRCSPISGHTSVYWYQQALGLGLQFLLWYDEGEERNRGNFPPRFSGRQFPNYSSELNVNALELEDSALYLCASSLGQKNIQYFGAGTRLSVL.

This clone is a singleton in its sample. The V gene is TRBV7-9, the J gene TRBJ2-5; 10 bases agree with TRBD2. The CDR3 spans 16 residues. Germline CDR1 SEHNR, CDR2 FQNEAQ (reference sequence). V shed 0 bases, J shed 1 base, and the junction held 2 bases outside the gene matches. DNA of the CDR3: TGTGCCAGCAGCTTAGCAGCGGGAGGGGCCCAAGAGACCCAGTACTTC. It translates to CASSLAAGGAQETQYF.

Comments on this clone: No conserved phenylalanine or tryptophan is present at the end of the CDR3, so a read error is the likely explanation. The DNA is omitted, as the CDR3 cannot be located on it reliably, and the CDR3 follows TCRdb's listing. The J gene is TRBJ2-7, the V gene TRBV2; the D segment call TRBD2 is taken from the table without a DNA check. The CDR3 contains 11 residues when both ends are counted. The germline V gene encodes CDR1 SNHLY and CDR2 FYNNEI. The CDR3 loop reads CASSHAGRYSL.

This chain uses TRBV6-1 with TRBJ1-1, with unresolved D. CDR1 is MNHNS and CDR2 is SASEGT in the germline V gene. With 0 bases removed from V and 4 bases from J, the gap between germline ends came to 21 bases. This CDR3 region has 18 residues. CDR3 DNA sequence: TGTGCCAGCAGTGAAGCGCCCCCGTTCGCTCGACTTTCCACTGAAGCTTTCTTT. This sequence encodes CASSEAPPFARLSTEAFF.

This clone was counted only a few times. V and J are TRBV7-8 and TRBJ2-7; TRBD2 aligns across 15 bases. V was pared by 5 bases and J by 6 bases, with 2 bases of the junction left unmatched. The CDR3 covers 14 residues. Germline lookup yields CDR1 SGHVS and CDR2 FQNEAQ. CDR3 residues: CASSQGLAGGEQYF. The CDR3 coding sequence is TGTGCCAGCAGCCAGGGACTAGCGGGAGGCGAGCAGTACTTC. Full variable domain (rest looked up from reference TRBV7-8 and TRBJ2-7): GAGVSQSPRYKVAKRGQDVALRCDPISGHVSLFWYQQALGQGPEFLTYFQNEAQLDKSGLPSDRFFAERPEGSVSTLKIQRTQQEDSAVYLCASSQGLAGGEQYFGPGTRLTVT.

V is TRBV19 and J is TRBJ2-2, with D maybe TRBD2 (5 bases). Trimming took off 5 bases at V and 6 bases at J, with 13 bases between the two ends. Germline loops: CDR1 LNHDA, CDR2 SQIVND (reference sequence). CDR3 size: 14 residues. CDR3 nucleotide sequence: TGTGCCAGTAGTCCCCGGACTCAGTCCGGGGAGCTGTTTTTT. Translation: CASSPRTQSGELFF.

The CDR3 loop reads CASSSTGGGAGNTIYF. The DNA for the CDR3 is TGTGCCAGTAGCTCGACCGGGGGGGGAGCTGGAAACACCATATATTTT. The chain employs TRBV19 and TRBJ1-3, with TRBD1 as a possible D gene (5 bases). V was pared by 6 bases and J by 2 bases, with 17 bases between. CDR3 length equals 16 residues. Germline V CDR1 and CDR2: LNHDA, SQIVND (reference sequence).

This sequence joins TRBV18 and TRBJ2-5, with 9 bases matching TRBD2. The germline V gene has CDR1 KGHSH and CDR2 LQKENI. The trim removed 0 bases at V and 1 base at J, leaving 3 bases unmatched. There are 16 residues in the CDR3. In DNA form, the CDR3 reads TGTGCCAGCTCACCACCGGGCGGGAGGGGCCAAGAGACCCAGTACTTC. Translated: CASSPPGGRGQETQYF. The variable domain in full, with the rest retrieved from reference TRBV18 and TRBJ2-5, is NAGVMQNPRHLVRRRGQEARLRCSPMKGHSHVYWYRQLPEEGLKFMVYLQKENIIDESGMPKERFSAEFPKEGPSILRIQQVVRGDSAAYFCASSPPGGRGQETQYFGPGTRLLVL.

The V call is TRBV10-2, the J call TRBJ2-7; D is possibly TRBD1 (6 bases). Looked up from germline, CDR1 is WSHSY and CDR2 is SAAADI. The CDR3 covers 15 residues. V lost 4 bases, J lost 2 bases, and 15 bases lay in between. Written as DNA, the CDR3 is TGCGCCAGCAGTGTACGTCCCGGGACACCCTACGAGCAGTACTTC. It translates to CASSVRPGTPYEQYF.

This clone has just one count. The chain couples TRBV5-1 to TRBJ2-7, with 8 bases fitting TRBD2. CDR1 is SGHRS, CDR2 YFSETQ, per germline. The ends lost 4 bases at V and 6 bases at J; junction bases unmatched: 9. This CDR3 spans 14 amino acids. Here the CDR3 DNA reads TGCGCCAGCAGCAAGGGACTAGTTGGCCTCGAGCAGTACTTC. This gives the protein CASSKGLVGLEQYF.

V is TRBV27 and J is TRBJ1-2, with 7 bases lining up with TRBD1. The germline CDR1 and CDR2 sequences are MNHEY and SMNVEV (reference sequence). V dropped 5 bases and J dropped 1; count of bases not matched to a gene: 7. This CDR3 is built from 15 residues. CDR3 DNA sequence: TGTGCCAGCAGTCTCTACCGACAGGGTAACTATGGCTACACCTTC. Translating it yields CASSLYRQGNYGYTF.

This clone was seen just once. The chain links TRBV19 to TRBJ1-1; D is undetermined. V was clipped by 3 bases and J by 3 bases, with 5 bases between them. Germline V gene data show CDR1 as LNHDA and CDR2 as SQIVND (reference sequence). This CDR3 region has 12 residues. For the CDR3, the DNA is TGTGCCAGTAGTATCGAGCACACTGAAGCTTTCTTT. This encodes CASSIEHTEAFF.

The V gene is TRBV7-2, the J gene TRBJ1-5; no definite D call. The germline V gene encodes CDR1 SGHTA and CDR2 FQGNSA. The CDR3 loop spans 14 amino acids. V was trimmed by 5 bases and J by 1 base, leaving 9 bases between them. CDR3 loop: CASSPGGSNQPQHF. In nucleotides, the CDR3 is TGTGCCAGCAGCCCAGGAGGAAGCAATCAGCCCCAGCATTTT.

CDR3 nucleotides: TGTGCCAGCAGTCCATCGGTGCAGGGGGCTCAGCCCCAGCATTTT. This gives the protein CASSPSVQGAQPQHF. The chain joins TRBV28 to TRBJ1-5; 8 nucleotides match TRBD1. V was pared by 5 bases and J by 6 bases, with 9 bases of the junction left unmatched. This CDR3 is 15 amino acids long. Germline V gene sequence: CDR1 MDHEN, CDR2 SYDVKM.

The chain joins TRBV29-1 to TRBJ1-2; D remains ambiguous. Germline CDR1 is SQVTM and CDR2 is ANQGSEA. V lost 6 bases and J 4 bases, leaving 21 bases between the germline ends. The CDR3 extends over 15 amino acids. The chain's CDR3 is CSVSEQMGRAYGYTF. The CDR3 coding sequence is TGCAGCGTAAGTGAGCAAATGGGCAGAGCCTATGGCTACACCTTC.

The chain employs TRBV5-4 and TRBJ1-4; no clear D gene. The germline CDR1 and CDR2 sequences are SGHNT and YYREEE (reference sequence). This CDR3 region has 12 residues. V lost 3 bases and J lost 4, with 4 bases in between. DNA for the CDR3: TGTGCCAGCAGCTCCCTTAATGAAAAACTGTTTTTT. Translating gives CASSSLNEKLFF.

This chain links TRBV27 with TRBJ1-3, with 8 nucleotides matching TRBD1. The germline CDR1 and CDR2 sequences are MNHEY and SMNVEV (reference sequence). With V trimmed by 5 bases and J by 4 bases, 1 base remained unmatched. The CDR3 consists of 13 residues. CDR3 protein: CASSRTGGNTIYF. In DNA, the CDR3 is TGTGCCAGCAGTAGGACAGGGGGAAACACCATATATTTT.

The chain links TRBV25-1 to TRBJ2-5, with TRBD2 matching 11 bases. The CDR3 consists of 14 residues. CDR1 and CDR2 (germline): MGHDK, SYGVNS. Trimming took 6 bases from V and 5 from J; bases not matched to a gene: 5. This chain's CDR3 is CASSRIAGGETQYF. In DNA form, the CDR3 reads TGTGCCAGCAGCAGGATAGCGGGAGGGGAGACCCAGTACTTC.

The chain couples TRBV7-8 to TRBJ1-1; a weak D match, TRBD1 (5 bases). The CDR3 is made up of 14 amino acids. V lost 1 base, J lost 6 bases, and 12 bases lay in between. Germline assignment: CDR1 SGHVS and CDR2 FQNEAQ. The CDR3 protein is CASSLGPRGAEAFF. The CDR3 DNA is TGTGCCAGCAGCTTAGGCCCTAGGGGCGCTGAAGCTTTCTTT.

The V gene is TRBV7-9, the J gene TRBJ1-5; D remains unclear. Germline V gives CDR1 SEHNR, CDR2 FQNEAQ (reference sequence). Trimming removed 3 bases from V and 4 bases from J, with 10 bases in between. The CDR3 covers 14 residues. CDR3 region: CASSFDFLNQPQHF. The DNA for the CDR3 is TGTGCCAGCAGCTTCGACTTCCTTAATCAGCCCCAGCATTTT.